Listed here are 12 T cell receptor beta chains from one sample, sequenced in a study of cytomegalovirus exposure and HLA in healthy donors. The PCR made use of 60 Vbeta and 13 Jbeta primers. Method: immunoSEQ multiplex PCR; TCRdb's copy keeps in-frame clones and lacks some. This table has 110,000 to 150,000 clones, roughly 75% appearing once. The source material was PBMCs. The receptors come from a man aged 30 to 39 in good health and CMV-seronegative.

This sequence joins TRBV6-1 and TRBJ2-7; D perhaps matches TRBD1 (5 bases). This CDR3 contains 14 residues. Germline CDR1 is MNHNS and CDR2 is SASEGT. Trimming shortened V by 2 bases and J by 5 bases, and 13 bases separated the two germline ends. CDR3 DNA sequence: TGTGCCAGCAGTGAAAAGGCAGGGTTCGACGAGCAGTACTTC. Translated, it gives CASSEKAGFDEQYF.

The rearrangement uses TRBV28 and TRBJ1-1; D gene unclear. Trimming shortened V by 9 bases and J by 4 bases, and 6 bases separated the two germline ends. This CDR3 region has 10 residues. Germline CDR1 and CDR2: MDHEN and SYDVKM. CDR3 region: CASGGTEAFF. The CDR3 region has the DNA TGTGCCAGTGGCGGCACTGAAGCTTTCTTT. Variable domain in full (rest from reference TRBV28 and TRBJ1-1): DVKVTQSSRYLVKRTGEKVFLECVQDMDHENMFWYRQDPGLGLRLIYFSYDVKMKEKGDIPEGYSVSREKKERFSLILESASTNQTSMYLCASGGTEAFFGQGTRLTVV.

The V call is TRBV6-4, the J call TRBJ1-5; weak D call: TRBD1 (5 bases). The V gene's germline CDR1 is MRHNA and CDR2 SNTAGT. The CDR3 consists of 11 residues. V lost 5 bases and J lost 7, with 6 bases in between. CDR3 in amino acids: CASSYRQPQHF. CDR3 coding DNA: TGTGCCAGCAGTTACAGGCAGCCCCAGCATTTT.

V and J are TRBV11-2 and TRBJ1-1, with a weak D call TRBD1 (6 bases). Germline V gene lookup returns CDR1 SGHAT and CDR2 FQNNGV. The length of the CDR3 is 14 residues. Trimming stripped 5 bases from V and 11 bases from J, with 21 bases between. The DNA for the CDR3 is TGTGCCAGCAGCCGCGGTACAGGGACGAGGAACGCTTTCTTT. This sequence encodes CASSRGTGTRNAFF. The full variable domain, its missing parts supplied by reference TRBV11-2 and TRBJ1-1, is EAGVAQSPRYKIIEKRQSVAFWCNPISGHATLYWYQQILGQGPKLLIQFQNNGVVDDSQLPKDRFSAERLKGVDSTLKIQPAKLEDSAVYLCASSRGTGTRNAFFGQGTRLTVV.

This clone is medium-sized in the sample. The chain uses TRBV25-1 and TRBJ2-7, with a weak D call TRBD1 (6 bases). Germline-derived CDR1 and CDR2 are MGHDK and SYGVNS. Trimming took off 4 bases at V and 6 bases at J, with 10 bases between the two ends. The CDR3 spans 12 residues. CDR3 sequence reads: CASSGTVFEQYF. Here the CDR3 DNA reads TGTGCCAGCAGTGGGACAGTGTTCGAGCAGTACTTC.

This rearrangement joins TRBV4-1 to TRBJ2-7, with TRBD2 identical over 7 bases. With 0 bases clipped from V and 4 bases from J, the junction kept 6 bases outside the gene matches. Germline-derived CDR1 and CDR2 are MGHRA and YSYEKL. The CDR3 sequence is 15 residues long. This CDR3 is CASSQDLGGYYEQYF. The CDR3 DNA sequence: TGCGCCAGCAGCCAAGATCTGGGGGGGTATTACGAGCAGTACTTC.

A single count supports this clone. This chain uses TRBV5-1 with TRBJ2-3, with 10 positions matching TRBD2. With 3 bases clipped from V and 4 bases from J, the junction kept 11 bases outside the gene matches. Germline CDR1 and CDR2: SGHRS and YFSETQ. This CDR3 contains 17 residues. The CDR3 DNA sequence: TGCGCCAGCAGCTCAGGGGAGACTAGCGGGCATGCAGATACGCAGTATTTT. It codes for CASSSGETSGHADTQYF.

The rearrangement uses TRBV27 and TRBJ1-2; 7 bases are a match to TRBD1. The CDR3 is 14 amino acids. V was clipped by 6 bases and J by 7 bases; unmatched bases: 11. From germline, CDR1 is MNHEY and CDR2 SMNVEV (reference sequence). Here the CDR3 DNA reads TGTGCCAGCAGCCGAACGACAGGGTTAATTGGCTACACCTTC. Amino acid sequence: CASSRTTGLIGYTF.

The CDR3 protein is CASSDRASGLYNEQFF. CDR3 nucleotides: TGTGCCAGCAGTGACCGCGCTAGCGGGTTATACAATGAGCAGTTCTTC. The V and J genes are TRBV6-4 and TRBJ2-1; 8 bases line up with TRBD2. The junction had 7 bases not matched to a gene; V was cut back by 2 bases and J by 4 bases. The CDR3 covers 16 residues. Germline CDR1 and CDR2: MRHNA and SNTAGT.

This chain joins TRBV29-1 and TRBJ1-2; D unresolved. Germline V lookup: CDR1 SQVTM, CDR2 ANQGSEA. The V end was cut by 4 bases, the J end by 2 bases, with 8 bases between. The CDR3 is made up of 12 amino acids. CDR3 residues: CSVVVENYGYTF. The CDR3, as DNA: TGCAGCGTTGTTGTAGAAAACTATGGCTACACCTTC. The entire variable domain, with the rest obtained from reference TRBV29-1 and TRBJ1-2, is as follows: SAVISQKPSRDICQRGTSLTIQCQVDSQVTMMFWYRQQPGQSLTLIATANQGSEATYESGFVIDKFPISRPNLTFSTLTVSNMSPEDSSIYLCSVVVENYGYTFGSGTRLTVV.

CDR3 amino acids: CATSRLGEQYF. DNA for the CDR3: TGTGCCACCAGCAGACTAGGCGAGCAGTACTTC. This rearrangement joins TRBV15 to TRBJ2-5, with D uncertain. The end of the DNA fits TRBJ2-7 better, so the J call may be wrong. CDR3 length equals 11 residues. From germline, CDR1 is LNHNV and CDR2 YYDKDF (reference sequence).

V and J are TRBV7-8 and TRBJ2-1; D is perhaps TRBD1 (6 bases). V was pared by 1 base and J by 8 bases, with 18 bases between. The germline V gene has CDR1 SGHVS and CDR2 FQNEAQ. The CDR3 runs 16 residues. The CDR3 bases are TGTGCCAGCAGCTTAGGTCATCGTGGGGGCGCGGATGAGCAGTTCTTC. Its protein is CASSLGHRGGADEQFF.